This T cell receptor (beta chain) emerged from a study of blood T cell repertoires in COVID-19. On the study more broadly: COVID-19 samples from acute and convalescent phases originated in the United States, Italy and Spain. Sources were T cells, B-cell-depleted T cells, or PBMCs; the material itself was cDNA or gDNA.

Trimming took 2 bases from V and 4 from J; bases not matched to a gene: 3. The germline CDR1 and CDR2 sequences are MNHEY and SVGAGI. This CDR3 has 14 residues. In the original analysis: Quantification of nucleated cells was approximated via reference gene primer amplification. The data were produced by immunoSEQ multiplex PCR, yet TCRdb's version contains in-frame clones alone and is incomplete. V, J and clone size are taken as reported in that table, and D and trimming were inferred from the DNA itself. The sample comprises about 280,000 clones, approximately 85% of which are singletons, and around 5.5% rests with the top ten.

The gene calls are TRBV6-5 and TRBJ1-1; TRBD1 matches 8 bases. The sequenced sample consisted of peripheral blood. The receptor's source is a man between 45 and 60 years old with active or convalescent COVID-19. CDR3 sequence (DNA): TGTGCCAGCAGTTACGCTGACAGGGGCACTGAAGCTTTCTTT. This sequence encodes CASSYADRGTEAFF.